The source of this T cell receptor (beta chain) is a study of OX40 agonist ivuxolimab in advanced cancers. V dropped 5 bases and J dropped 6 bases, with 21 bases sitting between them. The germline gives CDR1 SEHNR, CDR2 FQNEAQ (reference sequence). The CDR3 is made up of 16 amino acids. TCRdb's copy holds only in-frame clones and misses some; the assay was immunoSEQ multiplex PCR. The sample lists approximately 38,000 clones; about nine tenths were seen once. The chain is built from TRBV7-9 and TRBJ2-3; D perhaps matches TRBD2 (6 bases). This sample comprised CD4+ or CD8+ T cells sorted from blood, obtained in a trial of the OX40 agonist ivuxolimab. This receptor was taken from an adult with an advanced solid tumor such as melanoma, head and neck, liver or kidney cancer. The chain's CDR3 is CASSPLARRAGDTQYF. CDR3 coding DNA: TGTGCCAGCAGCCCGTTAGCACGGAGGGCTGGGGATACGCAGTATTTT.